This TCR beta chain was obtained from a study of OX40 agonist ivuxolimab in advanced cancers. Study details: Earlier treatment with anti-PD-1, anti-PD-L1 or anti-CTLA-4 was permitted, and over 35% had received some. General study findings and limits: Still undetermined is the antigen specificity of the expanded peripheral T cells.

TCRdb keeps only in-frame clones here, not all; method: immunoSEQ multiplex PCR. The sample includes some 50,000 clones, 75% to 85% of them seen just once. Trimming at V came to 8 bases and at J to 0 bases, leaving 8 bases not matched to a gene. The length of the CDR3 is 17 residues. This clone has more than one count but fewer than ten. The target antigen is unknown. Autoimmune disease history or systemic immunosuppression disqualified patients. This TCR derives from an adult with an advanced solid tumor such as melanoma, head and neck, liver or kidney cancer. The gene calls are TRBV23-1 and TRBJ1-5, with TRBD1 identical over 12 bases. TRBV23-1 is an ORF for which the function is uncertain. The input for sequencing was CD4+ or CD8+ T cells sorted from blood, taken in a trial of the OX40 agonist ivuxolimab. The CDR3 sequence: CASLRDRGLGSNQPQHF. Written as DNA, the CDR3 is TGCGCCAGCCTTAGGGACAGGGGGCTTGGTAGCAATCAGCCCCAGCATTTT.